These 5 T cell receptor beta chains were all obtained from the same sample, sequenced in a study of blood T cell repertoires in COVID-19. Some clones are missing from TCRdb's copy, which holds only in-frame ones; the method was immunoSEQ multiplex PCR. The data hold fewer than 350,000 clones, with roughly 87% observed a single time. Sequencing was performed on PBMCs or T cells enriched from blood (not recorded which). The source is a woman aged 40 to 55 who had recovered from COVID-19.

The V gene is TRBV27, the J gene TRBJ2-1; D remains ambiguous. V shed 2 bases and J shed 0 bases, with 8 bases lying between them. The CDR3 spans 15 residues. CDR1 and CDR2 (germline): MNHEY, SMNVEV (reference sequence). The chain's CDR3 is CASSLIFYSYNEQFF. The CDR3 nucleotides are TGTGCCAGCAGTTTAATTTTTTACTCCTACAATGAGCAGTTCTTC.

The chain uses TRBV20-1 and TRBJ2-1; possible D gene TRBD2, 6 bases. Germline values: CDR1 DFQATT, CDR2 SNEGSKA (reference sequence). V was clipped by 3 bases and J by 12 bases, with 12 bases between them. The CDR3 runs to 11 residues. CDR3 protein: CSARGGAGQFF. The CDR3 DNA follows: TGCAGTGCTAGGGGCGGGGCCGGGCAGTTCTTC.

The chain recombines TRBV5-8 with TRBJ2-1, with 16 positions matching TRBD2. The CDR3 has 17 amino acids. The V and J ends lost 5 bases and 5 bases, in that order; junction bases with no gene match: 7. CDR1 and CDR2 from the germline V gene are SGHTS and YDEGEE. CDR3 in amino acids: CASSSGLAGGIDNEQFF. CDR3 coding DNA: TGTGCCAGCAGTTCGGGACTAGCGGGAGGGATTGACAATGAGCAGTTCTTC.

The rearrangement links TRBV19 to TRBJ1-4; D remains unclear. The CDR3 runs to 14 residues. In germline, CDR1 is LNHDA, CDR2 SQIVND (reference sequence). Trimming took 5 bases from V and 4 from J, leaving 11 bases between them. The CDR3 protein is CASSPGGLNEKLFF. In DNA form, the CDR3 reads TGTGCCAGTAGTCCAGGCGGGCTTAATGAAAAACTGTTTTTT. The variable domain in full, with the rest retrieved from reference TRBV19 and TRBJ1-4, is DGGITQSPKYLFRKEGQNVTLSCEQNLNHDAMYWYRQDPGQGLRLIYYSQIVNDFQKGDIAEGYSVSREKKESFPLTVTSAQKNPTAFYLCASSPGGLNEKLFFGSGTQLSVL.

The CDR3 coding sequence is TGCGCCAGCAGCTTGGGTCGACTAGCTGACGAGCAGTACTTC. Translation gives CASSLGRLADEQYF. The V and J genes are TRBV5-1 and TRBJ2-7, with 7 positions matching TRBD2. V lost 0 bases, J lost 5 bases, and 5 bases stayed unmatched. Germline V gene lookup returns CDR1 SGHRS and CDR2 YFSETQ. This CDR3 is 14 amino acids long.